This paragraph covers one T cell receptor (beta chain) sequence. What it binds is not known. J gave up 4 bases and V 2 bases, and 2 bases lay outside the gene matches. CDR3 length equals 16 residues. Germline CDR1 SGHTA, CDR2 FQGTGA. TCRdb re-analysed the 5' RACE reads in MiXCR, keeping a single row per CDR3 protein. The sample holds 470,000 or so distinct CDR3 sequences, more than 20% seen once. The sample is drawn from a study of T-cell memory formation after mild COVID-19. General study results and limits: That cross-reactive memory joined was suggested by some responding clones appearing in pre-infection memory. Day 15 to 85 contracting clones showed balanced CD4/CD8; day 15 to 37 expanders favored CD4+.

The TCR was taken from an adult woman who had mild COVID-19 (a few samples of this study predate the infection). Cell type and time point are not known. The sample consisted of PBMCs or a T cell subset sorted from them (not recorded which). This chain joins TRBV7-3 and TRBJ2-1; 13 nucleotides line up with TRBD2. The CDR3 loop reads CASSLSLAGGYNEQFF. The CDR3 DNA sequence: TGTGCCAGCAGCTTATCACTAGCGGGAGGGTACAATGAGCAGTTCTTC. Drawing the rest from reference TRBV7-3 and TRBJ2-1, the complete variable domain is GAGVSQTPSNKVTEKGKYVELRCDPISGHTALYWYRQSLGQGPEFLIYFQGTGAADDSGLPNDRFFAVRPEGSVSTLKIQRTERGDSAVYLCASSLSLAGGYNEQFFGPGTRLTVL.